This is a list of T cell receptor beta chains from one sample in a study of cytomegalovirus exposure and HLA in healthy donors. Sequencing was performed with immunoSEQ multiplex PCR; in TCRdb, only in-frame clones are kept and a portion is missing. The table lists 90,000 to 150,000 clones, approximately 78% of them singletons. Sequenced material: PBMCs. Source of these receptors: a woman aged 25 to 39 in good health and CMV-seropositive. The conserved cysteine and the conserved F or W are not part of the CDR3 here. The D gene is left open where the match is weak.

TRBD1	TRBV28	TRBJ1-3	ASSSATGSSGNTIY
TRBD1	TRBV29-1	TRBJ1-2	SVEDQGARANYGYT
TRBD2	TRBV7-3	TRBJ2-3	ASSTGLAGPFGDTQY
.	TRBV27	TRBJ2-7	ASSLRDKSYEQY
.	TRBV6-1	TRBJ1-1	ASSVYMTEAF
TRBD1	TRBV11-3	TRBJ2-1	ASSLTGPPNEQF
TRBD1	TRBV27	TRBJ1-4	ASSLRPGTGGKKLF
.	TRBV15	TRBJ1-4	ATSRPSGGGEKLF
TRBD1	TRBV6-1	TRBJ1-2	ASSEEGVTGRRNYGYT
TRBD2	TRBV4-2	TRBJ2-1	ASSQTSGGAQKEQF
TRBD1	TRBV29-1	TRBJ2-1	SVVSWDRGTNEQF
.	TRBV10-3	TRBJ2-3	AISESSRGTDTQY
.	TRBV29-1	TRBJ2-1	SGARAPGNEQF
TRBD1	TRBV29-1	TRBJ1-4	SVQYPGQGNEKLF
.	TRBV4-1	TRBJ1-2	ASSHHPTGEGYT
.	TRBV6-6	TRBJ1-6	ASSVRTANNSPLH
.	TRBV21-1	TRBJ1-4	ASKNRGCEKLF
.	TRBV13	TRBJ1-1	ASSLVRGNTEAF
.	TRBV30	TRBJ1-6	AWSVRGAPLPAPLH
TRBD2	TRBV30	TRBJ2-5	AYQRGQETQY
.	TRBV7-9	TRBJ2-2	ASSLGSANTGELF
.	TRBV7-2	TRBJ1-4	ASSPDRSNEKLF